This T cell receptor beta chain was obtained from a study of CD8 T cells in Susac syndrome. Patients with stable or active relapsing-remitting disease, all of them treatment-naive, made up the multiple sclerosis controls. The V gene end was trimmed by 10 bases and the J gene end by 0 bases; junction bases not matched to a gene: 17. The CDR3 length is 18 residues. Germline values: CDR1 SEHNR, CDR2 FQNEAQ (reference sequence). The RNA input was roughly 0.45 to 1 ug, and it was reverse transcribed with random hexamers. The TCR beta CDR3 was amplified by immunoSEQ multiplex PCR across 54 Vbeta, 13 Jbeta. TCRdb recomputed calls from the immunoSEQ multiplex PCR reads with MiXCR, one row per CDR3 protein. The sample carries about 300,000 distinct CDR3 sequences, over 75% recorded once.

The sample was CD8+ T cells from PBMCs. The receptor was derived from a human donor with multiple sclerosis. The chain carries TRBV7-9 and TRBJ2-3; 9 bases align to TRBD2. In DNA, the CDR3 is TGTGCCAAGTCGGGCTCTGCGGGAGGGCCGAGTAGCACAGATACGCAGTATTTT. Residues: CAKSGSAGGPSSTDTQYF. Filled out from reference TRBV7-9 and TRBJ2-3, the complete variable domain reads DTGVSQNPRHKITKRGQNVTFRCDPISEHNRLYWYRQTLGQGPEFLTYFQNEAQLEKSRLLSDRFSAERPKGSFSTLEIQRTEQGDSAMYLCAKSGSAGGPSSTDTQYFGPGTRLTVL.